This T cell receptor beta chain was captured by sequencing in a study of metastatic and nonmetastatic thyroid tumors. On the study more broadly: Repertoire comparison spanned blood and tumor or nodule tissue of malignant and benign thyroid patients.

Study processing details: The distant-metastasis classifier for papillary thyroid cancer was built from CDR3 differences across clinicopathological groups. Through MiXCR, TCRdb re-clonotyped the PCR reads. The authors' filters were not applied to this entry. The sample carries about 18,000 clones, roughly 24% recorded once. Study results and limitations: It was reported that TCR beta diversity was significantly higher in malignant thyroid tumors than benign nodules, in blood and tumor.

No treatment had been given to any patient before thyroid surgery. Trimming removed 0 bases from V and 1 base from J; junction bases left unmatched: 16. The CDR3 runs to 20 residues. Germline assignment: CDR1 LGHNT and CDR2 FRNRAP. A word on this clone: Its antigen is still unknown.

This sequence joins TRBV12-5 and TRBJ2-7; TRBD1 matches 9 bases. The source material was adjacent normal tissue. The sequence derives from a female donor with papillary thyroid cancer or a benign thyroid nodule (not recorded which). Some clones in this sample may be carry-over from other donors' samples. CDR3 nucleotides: TGTGCTAGTGGTTTGGTAAGCCGGGACAGGGCCGCTCTCGTTTCCTACGAGCAGTACTTC. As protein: CASGLVSRDRAALVSYEQYF.